One and the same sample provided the 30 T cell receptor beta chains below, sequenced in a study of shared clonotypes between healthy human individuals. The table came from immunoSEQ multiplex PCR; TCRdb's copy has only in-frame clones and leaves some out. The table lists roughly 1 million clones, 60% to 80% of them singletons. Sequencing was performed on memory CD4+ T cells sorted from blood. Subset given: CD45RA-negative fraction. The source is a man between 18 and 35 years old in good health.

The rearrangement joins TRBV7-2 to TRBJ2-7; D gene uncertain. Trimming stripped 1 base from V and 5 bases from J, with 3 bases between. CDR3 length: 11 residues. Germline assignment: CDR1 SGHTA and CDR2 FQGNSA. The CDR3 DNA sequence: TGTGCCAGCAGCTTAGATCACGAGCAGTACTTC. Its translation is CASSLDHEQYF.

The chain has TRBV29-1 and TRBJ1-1, with D unresolved. The length of the CDR3 is 14 residues. CDR1 is SQVTM and CDR2 is ANQGSEA in the germline V gene. The ends were cut back, 4 bases at V and 1 base at J, with 13 bases in the middle. The CDR3 spells CSVGLEVRNTEAFF. The DNA for the CDR3 is TGCAGCGTTGGTTTAGAGGTACGGAACACTGAAGCTTTCTTT.

The genes are TRBV2 and TRBJ2-6; D remains ambiguous. Per germline, CDR1 SNHLY and CDR2 FYNNEI. The CDR3 sequence is 15 residues long. V lost 9 bases and J lost 0, with 12 bases in between. The CDR3 DNA reads as TGTGCCAGTTCCTACATGAGCTCTGGGGCCAACGTCCTGACTTTC. Translation gives CASSYMSSGANVLTF.

V and J are TRBV11-2 and TRBJ2-3; weak D call: TRBD1 (5 bases). The V and J ends lost 8 bases and 1 base respectively, with 16 bases between them. This CDR3 is 15 amino acids long. Germline CDR1 is SGHAT and CDR2 is FQNNGV. CDR3 amino acids: CASSQGRVGTDTQYF. CDR3 sequence (DNA): TGTGCCAGCTCCCAAGGCAGGGTGGGCACAGATACGCAGTATTTT.

This chain links TRBV10-3 with TRBJ1-1, with TRBD1 matching 9 bases. CDR1 and CDR2 (germline): ENHRY, SYGVKD. V trimming: 6 bases; J trimming: 5 bases; junction bases outside the gene matches: 10. This CDR3 contains 15 residues. CDR3 bases: TGTGCCATCAGGGGTTCAGGGACAGGGAAGACTGAAGCTTTCTTT. It specifies CAIRGSGTGKTEAFF.

This clone turned up a few times. This could be a read error, since a much larger clone is one nucleotide away. This chain joins TRBV10-1 and TRBJ1-1, with a tentative D call TRBD1 (6 bases). CDR1 and CDR2 from the germline V gene are WNHNN and SYGVQD (reference sequence). The ends were cut back, 3 bases at V and 1 base at J, with 6 bases in the middle. This CDR3 comprises 13 residues. The CDR3 DNA follows: TGCGCCAGCAGTGAACAGGGGAACACTGAAGCTTTCTTT. Residues: CASSEQGNTEAFF.

This clone appeared a single time. The chain uses TRBV9 and TRBJ1-2, with 10 positions matching TRBD1. V dropped 0 bases and J dropped 2; count of bases not matched to a gene: 4. CDR3 length: 16 amino acids. The V gene's germline CDR1 is SGDLS and CDR2 YYNGEE. The CDR3 spells CASSVGTTGGNYGYTF. For the CDR3, the DNA is TGTGCCAGCAGCGTAGGGACGACAGGGGGCAACTATGGCTACACCTTC.

Here the CDR3 DNA reads TGTGCCAGCAGCTTTCTCAGATCCAATGAAAAACTGTTTTTT. Protein: CASSFLRSNEKLFF. The chain combines TRBV7-8 with TRBJ1-4; no clear D. Germline V gene lookup returns CDR1 SGHVS and CDR2 FQNEAQ. CDR3 size: 14 residues. Trimming removed 3 bases at V and 5 bases at J, with 10 bases between. The full variable domain, its missing parts supplied by reference TRBV7-8 and TRBJ1-4, is GAGVSQSPRYKVAKRGQDVALRCDPISGHVSLFWYQQALGQGPEFLTYFQNEAQLDKSGLPSDRFFAERPEGSVSTLKIQRTQQEDSAVYLCASSFLRSNEKLFFGSGTQLSVL.

This chain links TRBV5-6 with TRBJ2-5; TRBD1 matches at 7 bases. The CDR3 runs to 14 residues. CDR1 and CDR2 (germline): SGHDT, YYEEEE. V lost 0 bases and J lost 7; bases outside the gene matches: 6. The CDR3 sequence: CASSLEGASRTQYF. Written as DNA, the CDR3 is TGTGCCAGCAGCTTGGAGGGGGCATCAAGGACCCAGTACTTC.

This chain joins TRBV25-1 and TRBJ1-2, with 7 positions matching TRBD1. The germline gives CDR1 MGHDK, CDR2 SYGVNS. Unmatched junction bases numbered 6, after V lost 2 bases and J lost 3 bases. This CDR3 has 15 amino acids. The CDR3 DNA reads as TGTGCCAGCAGTGAAACCCGACAGGGCGACTATGGCTACACCTTC. It encodes CASSETRQGDYGYTF.

The V and J genes are TRBV5-4 and TRBJ2-3, with a possible D match to TRBD1 (7 bases). V lost 4 bases and J lost 1, with 10 bases in between. This CDR3 comprises 14 residues. Germline V gene lookup returns CDR1 SGHNT and CDR2 YYREEE (reference sequence). The CDR3 sequence: CASSAGQRTDTQYF. In nucleotides, the CDR3 is TGTGCCAGCAGCGCGGGACAGCGCACAGATACGCAGTATTTT.

The chain joins TRBV6-1 to TRBJ2-3, with 7 bases that match TRBD2. Losses at the gene ends were 7 bases for V and 1 base for J; bases not matched to a gene: 11. The CDR3 contains 16 residues. Per germline, CDR1 MNHNS and CDR2 SASEGT. CDR3 in amino acids: CASNDGGTLGTDTQYF. In DNA, the CDR3 is TGTGCCAGCAATGACGGGGGGACCCTCGGCACAGATACGCAGTATTTT.

This chain uses TRBV9 with TRBJ2-2; D is ambiguous. The V and J ends lost 0 bases and 5 bases respectively, with 11 bases between them. The germline V gene has CDR1 SGDLS and CDR2 YYNGEE. The CDR3 runs 15 residues. The CDR3 nucleotides read TGTGCCAGCAGCGTAGTAGGCAGTTTAACCGGGGAGCTGTTTTTT. Translation gives CASSVVGSLTGELFF.

This clone was found a few times. Germline is not matched at one junction end, which may reflect a read error. DNA of the CDR3: TGTGCCAGCAGTTTAGGGAGGACCACCTATAATTCACCCCTCCACTTT. Translating it yields CASSLGRTTYNSPLHF. The chain joins TRBV7-2 to TRBJ1-6; D ambiguous. CDR3 length: 16 amino acids. Germline V gene data show CDR1 as SGHTA and CDR2 as FQGNSA.

This chain links TRBV7-9 with TRBJ2-7; perhaps D is TRBD1 or TRBD2 (5 bases each). V lost 5 bases, J lost 5 bases, and 16 bases lay in between. The CDR3 length is 14 residues. Germline CDR1 SEHNR, CDR2 FQNEAQ (reference sequence). The CDR3 bases are TGTGCCAGCAGCCGGGACGTCAGCCCCCACGAGCAGTACTTC. Encoded protein: CASSRDVSPHEQYF.

This clone showed up just a few times. J is TRBJ1-2 and V is TRBV5-4; 7 bases fit TRBD1. J gave up 4 bases and V 9 bases, and 6 bases lay outside the gene matches. The CDR3 is made up of 12 amino acids. CDR1 is SGHNT, CDR2 YYREEE, per germline (reference sequence). The CDR3 region has the DNA TGTGCCACCAGGGGGGATGGCTATGGCTACACCTTC. It is translated as CATRGDGYGYTF.

A remark on this clone: Other DNA sequences in this specimen translate into the identical CDR3. V usage is TRBV30 and J usage is TRBJ2-7, with 9 bases identical to TRBD1. The CDR3 is 13 residues long. Per the germline V gene, CDR1 is GTSNPN and CDR2 is SVGIG (reference sequence). V dropped 2 bases and J dropped 2; count of bases not matched to a gene: 1. CDR3 sequence: CAWSRDRAYEQYF. The CDR3 bases are TGTGCCTGGAGTCGGGACAGGGCCTACGAGCAGTACTTC.

The rearrangement links TRBV29-1 to TRBJ2-7; 9 nucleotides agree with TRBD1. CDR3 size: 13 residues. Trimming removed 3 bases from V and 6 bases from J; junction bases left unmatched: 6. Per germline, CDR1 SQVTM and CDR2 ANQGSEA. CDR3 nucleotide sequence: TGCAGCGTTGACGGGGACAGGGAAGGCGAGCAGTACTTC. Its protein is CSVDGDREGEQYF.

The chain links TRBV7-9 to TRBJ2-7; 7 nucleotides agree with TRBD1. Trimming took 3 bases from V and 2 from J; bases not matched to a gene: 4. CDR3 length: 14 residues. CDR1 SEHNR and CDR2 FQNEAQ come from the germline V gene (reference sequence). Here the CDR3 DNA reads TGTGCCAGCAGCTTGAACAGGGGCACCTACGAGCAGTACTTC. Translated: CASSLNRGTYEQYF.

This clone was observed a few times. The chain has TRBV11-2 and TRBJ1-2; perhaps TRBD1 as D (6 bases). Germline loops: CDR1 SGHAT, CDR2 FQNNGV. V lost 3 bases to trimming and J lost 8 bases, with 22 bases between them. The CDR3 consists of 16 residues. The CDR3 region has the DNA TGTGCCAGCAGCTTCAAAACCCTCGGGGGGGCAGAAGGCTACACCTTC. Translation gives CASSFKTLGGAEGYTF.

A few counts support this clone. This chain uses TRBV5-4 with TRBJ1-1; no definite D call. Germline V gene sequence: CDR1 SGHNT, CDR2 YYREEE (reference sequence). This CDR3 is built from 14 residues. V shed 1 base and J shed 1 base, with 8 bases lying between them. The CDR3 region has the DNA TGTGCCAGCAGCTTGTACGGAACGAACACTGAAGCTTTCTTT. It encodes CASSLYGTNTEAFF.

The chain uses TRBV7-9 and TRBJ2-5, with unresolved D. The germline CDR1 and CDR2 sequences are SEHNR and FQNEAQ (reference sequence). The CDR3 consists of 13 residues. V was cut by 2 bases and J by 5 bases, with 9 bases left in between. This chain's CDR3 is CASSLPRRETQYF. CDR3 coding DNA: TGTGCCAGCAGCTTACCTAGAAGGGAGACCCAGTACTTC.

The V gene is TRBV27, the J gene TRBJ2-3, with 9 positions matching TRBD1. Germline V gene lookup returns CDR1 MNHEY and CDR2 SMNVEV (reference sequence). The CDR3 is 14 residues long. Losses at the gene ends were 6 bases for V and 14 bases for J; bases not matched to a gene: 15. CDR3 sequence reads: CASRSYSPGQGWYF. CDR3 DNA: TGTGCCAGCAGATCATATTCCCCGGGACAGGGCTGGTATTTT.

This clone appeared many times. The rearrangement uses TRBV28 and TRBJ1-6, with TRBD1 as a possible D gene (6 bases). Germline V gives CDR1 MDHEN, CDR2 SYDVKM. V was pared by 5 bases and J by 6 bases, with 20 bases between. The CDR3 is 17 residues long. CDR3 DNA sequence: TGTGCCAGCAGTCCCAGGGGAGGGGCCGAATTTAATTCACCCCTCCACTTT. Translating gives CASSPRGGAEFNSPLHF. Together with reference TRBV28 and TRBJ1-6, the CDR3 gives the full variable domain: DVKVTQSSRYLVKRTGEKVFLECVQDMDHENMFWYRQDPGLGLRLIYFSYDVKMKEKGDIPEGYSVSREKKERFSLILESASTNQTSMYLCASSPRGGAEFNSPLHFGNGTRLTVT.

A word on this clone: The same CDR3 is also encoded by other DNA sequences in this sample. The rearrangement links TRBV5-1 to TRBJ2-3; weak D call: TRBD1 (5 bases). Per germline, CDR1 SGHRS and CDR2 YFSETQ. This CDR3 has 15 amino acids. V lost 0 bases and J lost 1, with 9 bases in between. The CDR3 loop is CASSLVGRGTDTQYF. As DNA, the CDR3 is TGCGCCAGCAGCTTGGTGGGCAGGGGCACAGATACGCAGTATTTT.

The chain couples TRBV30 to TRBJ1-1; D unresolved. The germline V gene has CDR1 GTSNPN and CDR2 SVGIG (reference sequence). V dropped 2 bases and J dropped 0 bases, with 10 bases sitting between them. The CDR3 has 14 residues. The CDR3 spells CAWSIPLMNTEAFF. In nucleotides, the CDR3 is TGTGCCTGGAGTATCCCGCTCATGAACACTGAAGCTTTCTTT.

The chain is built from TRBV9 and TRBJ1-2, with 10 bases aligning to TRBD1. The length of the CDR3 is 14 residues. The germline V gene encodes CDR1 SGDLS and CDR2 YYNGEE. After removal of 4 bases from V and 10 bases from J, the junction contained 10 bases not matched to a gene. The CDR3 is CASSRDRGNRLYTF. CDR3 DNA sequence: TGTGCCAGCAGCCGGGACAGGGGCAATAGGCTCTACACCTTC. Full variable domain (missing parts from reference TRBV9 and TRBJ1-2): DSGVTQTPKHLITATGQRVTLRCSPRSGDLSVYWYQQSLDQGLQFLIQYYNGEERAKGNILERFSAQQFPDLHSELNLSSLELGDSALYFCASSRDRGNRLYTFGSGTRLTVV.

The chain carries TRBV6-1 and TRBJ2-5; 9 positions match TRBD2. This CDR3 is built from 16 residues. V dropped 1 base and J dropped 5; count of bases not matched to a gene: 8. Germline V gives CDR1 MNHNS, CDR2 SASEGT. The CDR3 spells CASSEVGGGARETQYF. CDR3 in DNA: TGTGCCAGCAGTGAAGTCGGCGGGGGGGCACGGGAGACCCAGTACTTC.

V usage is TRBV7-9 and J usage is TRBJ1-3, with no clear D. V dropped 3 bases and J dropped 0 bases, with 6 bases sitting between them. Germline V CDR1 and CDR2: SEHNR, FQNEAQ (reference sequence). The CDR3 has 14 residues. Here the CDR3 reads CASSFSYSGNTIYF. The CDR3 coding sequence is TGTGCCAGCAGCTTCTCTTACTCTGGAAACACCATATATTTT.

The rearrangement uses TRBV28 and TRBJ1-2; D ambiguous. Germline V gives CDR1 MDHEN, CDR2 SYDVKM. Trimming left V 5 bases short and J 7 bases short, with 17 bases between. This CDR3 is built from 14 residues. CDR3 DNA: TGTGCCAGCAGTCGACTACGGACCTTGGGTGGCTACACCTTC. Amino acid sequence: CASSRLRTLGGYTF.